A single sample gave rise to the 25 T cell receptor beta chains below, sequenced in a study of vaccination effects on CD4 cells after COVID-19. Data came from immunoSEQ multiplex PCR; TCRdb stores just in-frame clones and leaves some out. Among approximately 44,000 clones listed, around 67% were seen once. What these receptors recognize is not known. Under the ViraFEST assay, PBMC were stimulated with viral peptide pools so that antigen-specific CD4+ T cells expanded. Sequencing was performed afterwards. Following culture for around 9 days, CD4+ T cells were isolated. Among the vaccine recipients, none had a prior SARS-CoV-2 infection, and nucleocapsid antibodies were negative. The material was CD4+ T cells from PBMCs cultured with HCoV-OC43 spike peptides, obtained before COVID-19 vaccination. Subset indicated: HCoV-OC43 spike overlapping peptide pool stimulation. These receptor sequences come from a human donor who received a COVID-19 vaccine.

The CDR3 DNA reads as TGTGCCAGCAGTCGGACTGCCACCGGGGAGCTGTTTTTT. This codes for CASSRTATGELFF. This chain connects TRBV12-3 or TRBV12-4 to TRBJ2-2; D perhaps matches TRBD2 (5 bases). This CDR3 region has 13 residues. V gave up 5 bases and J gave up 4 bases, with 8 bases separating them.

The chain links TRBV19 to TRBJ1-1; 8 nucleotides match TRBD1. The CDR3 consists of 16 residues. Trimming cost V 5 bases and J 3 bases; bases outside gene matches: 11. From germline, CDR1 is LNHDA and CDR2 SQIVND (reference sequence). CDR3 sequence: CASSSRTGRGHTEAFF. CDR3 bases: TGTGCCAGTAGTTCAAGGACAGGGAGGGGTCACACTGAAGCTTTCTTT.

This rearrangement joins TRBV7-9 to TRBJ2-2, with TRBD1 matching over 7 bases. CDR1 and CDR2 (germline): SEHNR, FQNEAQ (reference sequence). CDR3 size: 14 residues. J was trimmed by 7 bases and V by 2 bases; bases with no gene match: 4. The CDR3 loop reads CASSLRGQGGELFF. The DNA for the CDR3 is TGTGCCAGCAGCTTAAGGGGGCAAGGCGGGGAGCTGTTTTTT.

The V and J genes are TRBV7-9 and TRBJ2-3; a weak D match, TRBD2 (5 bases). This CDR3 is built from 15 residues. The V and J ends lost 7 bases and 0 bases respectively, with 14 bases between them. CDR1 and CDR2 (germline): SEHNR, FQNEAQ (reference sequence). The CDR3 sequence is CASMERPTSTDTQYF. In DNA, the CDR3 is TGTGCCAGCATGGAGCGGCCGACTAGCACAGATACGCAGTATTTT.

The V gene is TRBV3-1 (or the pseudogene TRBV3-2), the J gene TRBJ2-7; possibly TRBD1 for D (6 bases). Germline values: CDR1 LGHDT, CDR2 YNNKEL (reference sequence). The ends were cut back, 4 bases at V and 3 bases at J, with 10 bases in the middle. This CDR3 region has 13 residues. CDR3 amino acids: CASSPTGYYEQYF. CDR3 nucleotide sequence: TGTGCCAGCAGCCCGACAGGCTACTACGAGCAGTACTTC.

The rearrangement joins TRBV6-5 to TRBJ1-2; a possible D gene is TRBD1 (6 bases). Germline V lookup: CDR1 MNHEY, CDR2 SVGAGI. This CDR3 comprises 14 residues. Trimming shortened V by 5 bases and J by 4 bases, and 14 bases separated the two germline ends. CDR3 sequence: CASSPTGQAYGYTF. CDR3 DNA: TGTGCCAGCAGTCCGACAGGTCAAGCCTATGGCTACACCTTC.

This clone was counted a single time. The chain carries TRBV5-1 and TRBJ1-2; 9 bases line up with TRBD1. This CDR3 is built from 15 residues. In germline, CDR1 is SGHRS, CDR2 YFSETQ. The J segment lost 6 bases and the V segment lost 4 bases, leaving 10 bases of the junction unmatched. CDR3 sequence reads: CASSPWGQGTHGYTF. In DNA form, the CDR3 reads TGCGCCAGCAGCCCCTGGGGACAGGGAACTCATGGCTACACCTTC.

This clone was counted between two and nine times. The V call is TRBV3-1 (or the pseudogene TRBV3-2), the J call TRBJ2-7; possible D gene TRBD2, 6 bases. Trimming took off 3 bases at V and 0 bases at J, with 6 bases between the two ends. Germline CDR1 and CDR2: LGHDT and YNNKEL (reference sequence). CDR3 length: 13 residues. The CDR3 reads CASSQDYSYEQYF. CDR3 bases: TGTGCCAGCAGCCAGGACTACTCCTACGAGCAGTACTTC.

The V call is TRBV30, the J call TRBJ1-1, with D possibly being TRBD1 (6 bases). V shed 6 bases and J shed 9 bases, with 11 bases lying between them. The CDR3 contains 10 residues. Germline lookup yields CDR1 GTSNPN and CDR2 SVGIG (reference sequence). The CDR3 bases are TGTGCCTGCGGGGGGGCCAAAGCTTTCTTT. Residues: CACGGAKAFF.

This clone was observed once. The chain employs TRBV19 and TRBJ1-1, with D hard to call. V was clipped by 6 bases and J by 0 bases, with 11 bases between them. The germline CDR1 and CDR2 sequences are LNHDA and SQIVND (reference sequence). The CDR3 has 14 residues. CDR3 residues: CASSAKRLNTEAFF. The CDR3 bases are TGTGCCAGTAGCGCAAAACGGTTGAACACTGAAGCTTTCTTT.

This sequence joins TRBV7-9 and TRBJ2-5; 10 nucleotides agree with TRBD2. The CDR3 length is 16 residues. Germline V lookup: CDR1 SEHNR, CDR2 FQNEAQ (reference sequence). J was trimmed by 4 bases and V by 7 bases; bases with no gene match: 12. The CDR3 spells CASTAGALAGVETQYF. For the CDR3, the DNA is TGTGCCAGCACCGCTGGGGCCCTAGCGGGAGTAGAGACCCAGTACTTC.

The CDR3 loop is CASSRPFRLAAGELFF. CDR3 nucleotides: TGCGCCAGCAGCCGCCCTTTCAGGCTAGCGGCCGGGGAGCTGTTTTTT. The V and J genes are TRBV4-1 and TRBJ2-2; TRBD2 matches 7 bases. This CDR3 is built from 16 residues. The V gene's germline CDR1 is MGHRA and CDR2 YSYEKL. Losses at the gene ends were 4 bases for V and 6 bases for J; bases not matched to a gene: 11.

This CDR3 reads CASSLLGGNYNEQFF. The CDR3 DNA reads as TGTGCCAGCTCACTCTTAGGGGGGAACTACAATGAGCAGTTCTTC. The J gene is TRBJ2-1, the V gene TRBV18; TRBD1 or TRBD2 may be the D gene (6 bases each). Looked up from germline, CDR1 is KGHSH and CDR2 is LQKENI. The V end was cut by 4 bases, the J end by 3 bases, with 13 bases between. The CDR3 covers 15 residues.

The V and J genes are TRBV3-1 (or the pseudogene TRBV3-2) and TRBJ2-3, with D perhaps matching TRBD2 (7 bases). Germline assignment: CDR1 LGHDT and CDR2 YNNKEL (reference sequence). The CDR3 extends over 14 amino acids. V lost 8 bases and J lost 2, with 14 bases in between. CDR3 sequence (DNA): TGTGCCAGCTCACGGGGGGCTGTCACAGATACGCAGTATTTT. Translated, it gives CASSRGAVTDTQYF.

This clone was counted between two and nine times. CDR3: CASSVWGRGTDTQYF. The CDR3 DNA reads as TGTGCCAGCAGCGTTTGGGGCAGGGGGACAGATACGCAGTATTTT. The chain is built from TRBV9 and TRBJ2-3; 7 nucleotides align to TRBD1. Per germline, CDR1 SGDLS and CDR2 YYNGEE. V dropped 2 bases and J dropped 3; count of bases not matched to a gene: 6. The CDR3 is 15 residues long.

V usage is TRBV5-5 and J usage is TRBJ2-1, with D unclear. The CDR3 length is 11 residues. V was shortened by 0 bases and J by 12 bases, with 7 bases between the two germline ends. Germline V gene lookup returns CDR1 SGHKS and CDR2 YYEKEE (reference sequence). CDR3 in amino acids: CASSLEAGQFF. Written as DNA, the CDR3 is TGTGCCAGCAGCTTGGAGGCAGGGCAGTTCTTC.

The chain recombines TRBV10-3 with TRBJ1-2, with D maybe TRBD1 (5 bases). CDR1 and CDR2 from the germline V gene are ENHRY and SYGVKD. This CDR3 has 13 residues. The V and J ends lost 10 bases and 6 bases respectively, with 18 bases between them. CDR3 DNA: TGTGCCAGCGACGGAGGGGTCTCGGATGGCTACACCTTC. It encodes CASDGGVSDGYTF.

This sequence joins TRBV19 and TRBJ1-2; 7 nucleotides line up with TRBD1. Germline-derived CDR1 and CDR2 are LNHDA and SQIVND (reference sequence). This CDR3 region has 13 residues. J was trimmed by 6 bases and V by 5 bases; bases with no gene match: 6. The CDR3 loop reads CASSRQGSNGYTF. In DNA, the CDR3 is TGTGCCAGTAGTCGACAGGGCAGCAATGGCTACACCTTC.

This sequence joins TRBV15 and TRBJ2-1; a possible D gene is TRBD1 (6 bases). CDR1 is LNHNV and CDR2 is YYDKDF in the germline V gene (reference sequence). V was cut by 8 bases and J by 10 bases, with 27 bases left in between. The CDR3 length is 16 residues. CDR3 amino acids: CATHDTGFRGSREQFF. The CDR3 DNA follows: TGTGCCACCCATGACACAGGGTTCCGTGGCTCAAGGGAGCAGTTCTTC.

The genes are TRBV18 and TRBJ1-6; 8 positions agree with TRBD1. Germline lookup yields CDR1 KGHSH and CDR2 LQKENI. The CDR3 consists of 18 residues. The ends lost 3 bases at V and 8 bases at J; junction bases unmatched: 15. CDR3 DNA sequence: TGTGCCAGCTCACCGGCTTCTGTCCAGACAGGGGTTGATTCACCCCTCCACTTT. Protein: CASSPASVQTGVDSPLHF. The variable domain in full, with the rest retrieved from reference TRBV18 and TRBJ1-6, is NAGVMQNPRHLVRRRGQEARLRCSPMKGHSHVYWYRQLPEEGLKFMVYLQKENIIDESGMPKERFSAEFPKEGPSILRIQQVVRGDSAAYFCASSPASVQTGVDSPLHFGNGTRLTVT.

Written as DNA, the CDR3 is TGTGCCAGCAGTTTACAGAAGCAGGGAGGGAATGAGCAGTTCTTC. Its translation is CASSLQKQGGNEQFF. The chain is built from TRBV28 and TRBJ2-1; 7 nucleotides line up with TRBD2. From germline, CDR1 is MDHEN and CDR2 SYDVKM. This CDR3 has 15 amino acids. The junction had 8 bases not matched to a gene; V was cut back by 2 bases and J by 7 bases.

The chain couples TRBV6-5 to TRBJ1-5, with a weak D call TRBD1 (5 bases). Germline V CDR1 and CDR2: MNHEY, SVGAGI. There are 14 residues in the CDR3. V shed 9 bases and J shed 0 bases, with 12 bases lying between them. The DNA of the CDR3 is TGTGCCAGTTTGACAGAGTATAGCAATCAGCCCCAGCATTTT. It translates to CASLTEYSNQPQHF.

V usage is TRBV29-1 and J usage is TRBJ2-1; 14 bases line up with TRBD2. V was clipped by 3 bases and J by 3 bases; unmatched bases: 16. The germline V gene has CDR1 SQVTM and CDR2 ANQGSEA. CDR3 size: 20 residues. CDR3 region: CSVDRYPGLAGGPFYNEQFF. As DNA, the CDR3 is TGCAGCGTTGATAGATACCCCGGACTAGCGGGAGGCCCCTTCTACAATGAGCAGTTCTTC.

This chain uses TRBV9 with TRBJ1-3; D is ambiguous. Looked up from germline, CDR1 is SGDLS and CDR2 is YYNGEE. Between the trimmed V and J ends, which lost 0 bases and 0 bases, there was a span of 7 bases. The CDR3 spans 15 residues. Here the CDR3 reads CASSVGIDSGNTIYF. CDR3 coding DNA: TGTGCCAGCAGCGTAGGAATCGACTCTGGAAACACCATATATTTT.

This clone was picked up a small number of times. The J gene is TRBJ1-1, the V gene TRBV2; D uncertain. CDR1 and CDR2 from the germline V gene are SNHLY and FYNNEI. Between the trimmed V and J ends, which lost 9 bases and 6 bases, there was a span of 17 bases. This CDR3 is 13 amino acids long. The CDR3 nucleotides read TGTGCCAGTATAACCCTAACAGTTGCTGAAGCTTTCTTT. The encoded protein is CASITLTVAEAFF.